This T cell receptor beta chain emerged from a study of blood T cell repertoires in COVID-19. Study summary: Whether acute or convalescent, the COVID-19 samples came from the United States, Italy and Spain. From T cells, B-cell-depleted T cells, or PBMCs came the material, which was cDNA or gDNA.

The V gene end was trimmed by 2 bases and the J gene end by 5 bases; junction bases not matched to a gene: 2. The CDR3 is 13 residues long. From germline, CDR1 is LGHDT and CDR2 YNNKEL (reference sequence). Original processing notes: Scientists estimated how many nucleated cells there were by amplifying reference gene primers. Assay used: immunoSEQ multiplex PCR; TCRdb lists only in-frame clones, some missing. Clone size and the V and J calls come from that table; the DNA yielded D and trimming. The table lists approximately 260,000 clones, 75% to 90% of them singletons. This receptor was identified in a woman in her 70s with acute or convalescent COVID-19. The chain is built from TRBV3-1 (or the pseudogene TRBV3-2) and TRBJ2-7, with TRBD2 identical over 8 bases. Material: peripheral blood. The CDR3 here is CASSQSGGNEQYF. DNA for the CDR3: TGTGCCAGCAGCCAAAGCGGGGGAAACGAGCAGTACTTC.